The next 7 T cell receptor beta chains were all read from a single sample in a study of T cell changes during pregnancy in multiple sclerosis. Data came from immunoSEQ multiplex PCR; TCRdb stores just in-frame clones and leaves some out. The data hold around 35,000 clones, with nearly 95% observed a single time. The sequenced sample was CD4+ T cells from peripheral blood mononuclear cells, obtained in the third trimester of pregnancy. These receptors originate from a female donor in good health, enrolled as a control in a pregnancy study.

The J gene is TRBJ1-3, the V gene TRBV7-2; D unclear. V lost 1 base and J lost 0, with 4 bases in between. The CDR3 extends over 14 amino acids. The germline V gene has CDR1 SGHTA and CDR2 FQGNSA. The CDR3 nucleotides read TGTGCCAGCAGCTTAGGAGGCTCTGGAAACACCATATATTTT. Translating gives CASSLGGSGNTIYF.

CDR3 sequence reads: CASSEAGLAGGTQYF. The CDR3, as DNA: TGTGCCAGCAGTGAAGCGGGACTAGCGGGCGGCACCCAGTACTTC. This chain joins TRBV6-1 and TRBJ2-5; 12 nucleotides agree with TRBD2. Germline V gives CDR1 MNHNS, CDR2 SASEGT. The J segment lost 8 bases and the V segment lost 0 bases, leaving 4 bases of the junction unmatched. The CDR3 is 15 amino acids.

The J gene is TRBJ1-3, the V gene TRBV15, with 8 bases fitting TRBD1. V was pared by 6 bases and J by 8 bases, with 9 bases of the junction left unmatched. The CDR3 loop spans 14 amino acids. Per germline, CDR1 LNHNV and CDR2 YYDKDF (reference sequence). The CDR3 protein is CATSLGQGPHTIYF. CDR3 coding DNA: TGTGCCACCAGTCTTGGACAGGGTCCTCACACCATATATTTT.

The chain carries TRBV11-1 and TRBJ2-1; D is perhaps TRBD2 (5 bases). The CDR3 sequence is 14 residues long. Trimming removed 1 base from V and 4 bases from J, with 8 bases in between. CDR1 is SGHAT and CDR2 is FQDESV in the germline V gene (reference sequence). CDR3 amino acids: CASSLGREYNEQFF. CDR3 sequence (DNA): TGTGCCAGCAGCTTAGGCCGGGAATACAATGAGCAGTTCTTC.

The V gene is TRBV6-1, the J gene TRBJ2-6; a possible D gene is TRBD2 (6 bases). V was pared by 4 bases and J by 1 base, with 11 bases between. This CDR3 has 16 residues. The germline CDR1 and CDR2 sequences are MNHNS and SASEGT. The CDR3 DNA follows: TGTGCCAGCAGTGGGGGGGTTGGATCTGGGGCCAACGTCCTGACTTTC. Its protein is CASSGGVGSGANVLTF.

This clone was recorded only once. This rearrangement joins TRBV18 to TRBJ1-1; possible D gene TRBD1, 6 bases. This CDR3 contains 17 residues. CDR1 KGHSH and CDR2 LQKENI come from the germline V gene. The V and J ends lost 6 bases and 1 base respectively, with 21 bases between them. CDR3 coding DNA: TGTGCCAGCTCCCCCGCCACAGGGAATGGGCCGAACACTGAAGCTTTCTTT. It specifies CASSPATGNGPNTEAFF.

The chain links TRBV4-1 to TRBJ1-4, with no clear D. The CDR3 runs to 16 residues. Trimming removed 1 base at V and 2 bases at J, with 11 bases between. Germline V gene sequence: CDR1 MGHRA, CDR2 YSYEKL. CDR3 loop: CASSQAAEWTNEKLFF. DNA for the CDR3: TGCGCCAGCAGCCAAGCCGCGGAGTGGACTAATGAAAAACTGTTTTTT.